This TCR beta chain was captured by sequencing in a study of post-analysis software for immune sequencing data. A few counts support this clonotype. The antigen is unknown. Study results and limitations: Controls showed significantly higher normalized Chao1 diversity than did multiple sclerosis patients.

TCR beta cDNA libraries had unique molecular identifiers. TCRdb re-called the PCR reads with MiXCR, one entry per CDR3 protein. The sample includes a few hundred thousand distinct CDR3 sequences, 36% of them seen just once. What was sequenced was blood. The sequence derives from a girl aged 10 to 17 with multiple sclerosis.

The CDR3 sequence is CASSLSQSQETQYF. CDR3 DNA: TGTGCCAGCAGTTTATCCCAGTCTCAAGAGACCCAGTACTTC. The gene calls are TRBV27 and TRBJ2-5; D is undetermined. V shed 0 bases and J shed 2 bases, with 7 bases lying between them. The CDR3 sequence is 14 residues long. In germline, CDR1 is MNHEY, CDR2 SMNVEV (reference sequence).